This T cell receptor beta chain comes out of a study of blood T cells in healthy people across ages. Regarding the study as a whole: Investigators treated diversity estimates from one million T cells as underestimates.

A sample-barcoded 5' primer and a J-beta primer mix were used in a second PCR of roughly 7 to 11 cycles. TCRdb redid the calling of the 5' RACE reads with MiXCR, one entry per CDR3 protein. The sample records under 2 million distinct CDR3 sequences, 34% being singletons. Germline V gene lookup returns CDR1 KGHSH and CDR2 LQKENI. V gave up 3 bases and J gave up 0 bases; unmatched junction bases: 7. The CDR3 sequence is 16 residues long. This clonotype occurred once. Its antigen is still unknown. This clonotype was obtained from a woman aged 25 to 45 in good health. Sequencing was carried out using blood. The rearrangement joins TRBV18 to TRBJ1-1, with 7 nucleotides matching TRBD1. In DNA, the CDR3 is TGTGCCAGCTCACCCCGGGACAGAACTATGAACACTGAAGCTTTCTTT. As protein: CASSPRDRTMNTEAFF.